Listed below are T cell receptor beta chains from one sample, sequenced in a study of T cells in Graves' hyperthyroidism and ophthalmopathy. A single record per CDR3 protein comes from TCRdb applying MiXCR to the multiplex PCR reads. The repertoire consists of 480,000 or so distinct CDR3 sequences, with approximately 15% occurring once and the leading ten covering 15% to 20%. Sequencing used blood. The receptor set was obtained from a young woman with Graves' hyperthyroidism. Both conserved end residues are part of each CDR3. The D gene is left open where the match is weak. Clone size, where shown, is once, few, many, or a class for clones that have expanded.

abundance | j_gene | d_gene | v_gene | CDR3nt | CDR3aa
. | TRBJ2-1 | TRBD1 | TRBV4-1 | TGCGCCAGCAGCCAAACTGACAGGGCCAACTACAATGAGCAGTTCTTC | CASSQTDRANYNEQFF
many | TRBJ2-5 | TRBD2 | TRBV5-1 | TGCGCCAGCAGCTTACTAGCGGGAGGACCTCAAGAGACCCAGTACTTC | CASSLLAGGPQETQYF
many | TRBJ2-1 | . | TRBV5-1 | TGCGCCAGCAGCCGTCAGGGTTTACAGGACAATGAGCAGTTCTTC | CASSRQGLQDNEQFF
few | TRBJ2-5 | . | TRBV19 | TGTGCCAGTAGCCTGATACAGGGTCAAGAGACCCAGTACTTC | CASSLIQGQETQYF
many | TRBJ2-1 | TRBD2 | TRBV20-1 | TGCAGTGCTAGAGATCCTAGCGGGAGAAGCGGGCATGAGCAGTTCTTC | CSARDPSGRSGHEQFF
. | TRBJ2-5 | TRBD1 | TRBV14 | TGTGCCAGCAGCCCCCGGACAGGCTTCCTAAATCAAGAGACCCAGTACTTC | CASSPRTGFLNQETQYF
many | TRBJ1-5 | . | TRBV19 | TGTGCCAGTAGTTCTCAGGGGAGTGACAATCAGCCCCAGCATTTT | CASSSQGSDNQPQHF
many | TRBJ2-1 | TRBD2 | TRBV7-3 | TGTGCCAGCAGCCATAATAGCGGGCCCTCCTACAATGAGCAGTTCTTC | CASSHNSGPSYNEQFF
many | TRBJ2-1 | . | TRBV11-3 | TGTGCCAGCAGCCCTAGTTCGGGACCGTACAATGAGCAGTTCTTC | CASSPSSGPYNEQFF
. | TRBJ2-3 | TRBD1 | TRBV12-5 | TGTGCTAGTGGTTTGGGCCCAGGGGGAGAGTGGGTAGATACGCAGTATTTT | CASGLGPGGEWVDTQYF
many | TRBJ2-1 | TRBD1 | TRBV11-1 | TGTGCCAGCAGCTATGTGGACAGGTTGAGCTCCTACAATGAGCAGTTCTTC | CASSYVDRLSSYNEQFF
. | TRBJ1-1 | . | TRBV29-1 | TGCAGCGTCCAAGGGTCGGGGGACACCGATTGGGGGGAGGTGAACACTGAAGCTTTCTTT | CSVQGSGDTDWGEVNTEAFF
many | TRBJ1-1 | . | TRBV11-3 | TGTGCCAGCAGCCGATTTGGGACGGCTGAAGCTTTCTTT | CASSRFGTAEAFF
. | TRBJ2-1 | TRBD2 | TRBV29-1 | TGCAGCGGTCGGACTAGCGTACACTACAATGAGCAGTTCTTC | CSGRTSVHYNEQFF
many | TRBJ2-1 | . | TRBV3-1 | TGTGCCAGCAGCCAAGATCCCCTAGGGTACAATGAGCAGTTCTTC | CASSQDPLGYNEQFF
many | TRBJ2-1 | TRBD2 | TRBV12-3/TRBV12-4 | TGTGCCAGCAGATTGTCGGGACTAGCGGGAACGAGCTCCTACAATGAGCAGTTCTTC | CASRLSGLAGTSSYNEQFF
many | TRBJ1-2 | . | TRBV12-3/TRBV12-4 | TGTGCCAGCAGTTTAACACAGGGACGGGGCTATGGCTACACCTTC | CASSLTQGRGYGYTF
many | TRBJ2-2 | TRBD2 | TRBV2 | TGTGCCAGCAGTCCGAGCGGGACCAACACCGGGGAGCTGTTTTTT | CASSPSGTNTGELFF
many | TRBJ2-7 | . | TRBV20-1 | TGCAGTGCTAGACCGGGACGGAGCTCCTACGAGCAGTACTTC | CSARPGRSSYEQYF
. | TRBJ2-1 | . | TRBV2 | TGTGCCAGCAGTGAAGCAGCGGTCCTAGGGAATAAGCAGTTCTTC | CASSEAAVLGNKQFF
few | TRBJ2-6 | . | TRBV12-5 | TGTGCTAGTGGTTTGGTAAGGGACTCCGGGGCCAACGTCCTGACTTTC | CASGLVRDSGANVLTF
many | TRBJ1-2 | . | TRBV11-2 | TGTGCCAGCAGCTTGGCGGTGCACTATGGCTACACCTTC | CASSLAVHYGYTF
many | TRBJ1-5 | TRBD1 | TRBV6-1 | TGTGCCAGCAGTACCCCTGCATCCCACAGGGGCGTGACAGCCCAGCATTTT | CASSTPASHRGVTAQHF
many | TRBJ1-2 | . | TRBV2 | TGTGCCAGCAGTGAAGTGGAAGGGAACTATGGCTACACCTTC | CASSEVEGNYGYTF
many | TRBJ2-2 | TRBD2 | TRBV19 | TGTGCCAGTAGCTTTAGCGGGAGGTCCGGCGGGGAGCTGTTTTTT | CASSFSGRSGGELFF
many | TRBJ1-1 | TRBD1 | TRBV11-2 | TGTGCCAGTTGGGACAGAACCTCGCGGGACACTGAAGCTTTCTTT | CASWDRTSRDTEAFF